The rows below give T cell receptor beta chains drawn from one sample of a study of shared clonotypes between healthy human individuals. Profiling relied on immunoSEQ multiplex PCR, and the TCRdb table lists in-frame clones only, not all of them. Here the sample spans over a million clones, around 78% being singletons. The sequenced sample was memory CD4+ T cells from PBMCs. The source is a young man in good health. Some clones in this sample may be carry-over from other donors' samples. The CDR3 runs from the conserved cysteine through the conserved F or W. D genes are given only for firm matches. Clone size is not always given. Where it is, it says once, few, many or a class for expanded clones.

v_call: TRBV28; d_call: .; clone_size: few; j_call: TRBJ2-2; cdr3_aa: CAISRNTGELFF; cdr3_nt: TGTGCCATCAGCAGGAACACCGGGGAGCTGTTTTTT
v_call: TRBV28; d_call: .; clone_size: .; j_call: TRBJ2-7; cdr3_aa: CASTPLGAAFGREQYF; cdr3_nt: TGTGCCAGCACCCCACTCGGGGCGGCTTTTGGTCGCGAGCAGTACTTC
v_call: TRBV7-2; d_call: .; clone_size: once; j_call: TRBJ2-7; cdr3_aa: CASSLLRSTSYEQYF; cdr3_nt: TGTGCCAGCAGCCTCCTCAGGTCTACCTCCTACGAGCAGTACTTC
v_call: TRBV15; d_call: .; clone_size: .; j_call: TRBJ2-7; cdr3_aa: CATSSGAGTSSYEQYF; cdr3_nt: TGTGCCACCAGCAGTGGGGCCGGGACTTCCTCCTACGAGCAGTACTTC
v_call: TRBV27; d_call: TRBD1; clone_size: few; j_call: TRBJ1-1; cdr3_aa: CASCRDRGWGEAFF; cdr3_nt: TGTGCCAGCTGCCGGGACAGGGGATGGGGTGAAGCTTTCTTT
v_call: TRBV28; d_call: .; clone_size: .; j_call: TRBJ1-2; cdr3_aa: CASSPSGGKYGYTF; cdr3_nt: TGTGCCAGCAGTCCTTCCGGAGGAAAATATGGCTACACCTTC
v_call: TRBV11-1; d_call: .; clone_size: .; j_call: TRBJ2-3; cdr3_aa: CASSLRRSSFADTQYF; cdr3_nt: TGTGCCAGCAGCTTGAGAAGGTCTAGCTTCGCAGATACGCAGTATTTT
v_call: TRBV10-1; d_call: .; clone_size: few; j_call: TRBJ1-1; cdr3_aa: CASTRRVWPEAFF; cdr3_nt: TGCGCCAGCACCAGACGTGTTTGGCCTGAAGCTTTCTTT
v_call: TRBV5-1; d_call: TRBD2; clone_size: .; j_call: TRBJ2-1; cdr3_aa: CASSLGGGRWNDEQFF; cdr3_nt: TGCGCCAGCAGCTTGGGTGGCGGGAGGTGGAACGATGAGCAGTTCTTC
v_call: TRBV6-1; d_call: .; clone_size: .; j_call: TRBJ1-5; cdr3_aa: CASRFDPQPQHF; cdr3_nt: TGTGCCAGCAGATTCGACCCTCAGCCCCAGCATTTT
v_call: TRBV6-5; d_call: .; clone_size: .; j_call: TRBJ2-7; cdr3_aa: CASSRLASSYEQYF; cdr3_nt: TGTGCCAGCAGTCGCTTAGCGAGCTCCTACGAGCAGTACTTC
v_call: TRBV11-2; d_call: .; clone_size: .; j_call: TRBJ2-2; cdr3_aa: CASSLLGGGTGELFF; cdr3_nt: TGTGCCAGCAGCCTTTTAGGGGGAGGCACCGGGGAGCTGTTTTTT
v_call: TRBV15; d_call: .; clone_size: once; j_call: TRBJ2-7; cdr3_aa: CATSSGAKGDEQYF; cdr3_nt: TGTGCCACCAGCAGTGGGGCAAAGGGGGACGAGCAGTACTTC
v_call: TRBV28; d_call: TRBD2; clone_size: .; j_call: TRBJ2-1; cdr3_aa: CASTTSGNYNEQFF; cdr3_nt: TGTGCCAGCACGACTAGCGGGAACTACAATGAGCAGTTCTTC
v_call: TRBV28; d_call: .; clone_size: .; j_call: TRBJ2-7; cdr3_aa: CASSSVTGEQYF; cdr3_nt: TGTGCCAGCAGCTCTGTCACAGGCGAGCAGTACTTC
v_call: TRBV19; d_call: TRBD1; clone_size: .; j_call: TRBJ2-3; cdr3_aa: CASSIGQGGWTDTQYF; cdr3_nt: TGTGCCAGTAGTATCGGACAGGGTGGGTGGACAGATACGCAGTATTTT
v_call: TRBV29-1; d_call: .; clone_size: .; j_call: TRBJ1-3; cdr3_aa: CSVEVREKATIYF; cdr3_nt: TGCAGCGTTGAGGTTCGAGAGAAAGCAACCATATATTTT
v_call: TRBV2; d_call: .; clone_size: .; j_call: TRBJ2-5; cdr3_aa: CASSEDSAQETQYF; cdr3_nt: TGTGCCAGCAGTGAAGACAGTGCCCAAGAGACCCAGTACTTC
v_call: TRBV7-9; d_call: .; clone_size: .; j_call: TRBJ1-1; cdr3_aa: CASGLMENTEAFF; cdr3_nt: TGTGCCAGCGGTCTGATGGAGAACACTGAAGCTTTCTTT
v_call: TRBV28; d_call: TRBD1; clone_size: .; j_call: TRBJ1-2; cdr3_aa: CASSYYGTGGNYGYTF; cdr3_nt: TGTGCCAGCAGTTATTATGGGACAGGGGGTAACTATGGCTACACCTTC
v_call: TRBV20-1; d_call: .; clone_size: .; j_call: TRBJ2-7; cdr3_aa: CSARGVYEQYF; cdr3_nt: TGCAGTGCTAGGGGTGTGTACGAGCAGTACTTC
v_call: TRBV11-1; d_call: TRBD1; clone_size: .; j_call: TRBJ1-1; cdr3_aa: CASSPNQDRGGAFF; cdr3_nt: TGTGCCAGCAGCCCCAATCAAGACAGGGGTGGAGCTTTCTTT
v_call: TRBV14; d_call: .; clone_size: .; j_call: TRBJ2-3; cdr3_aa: CASSQGTIRSSLTDTQYF; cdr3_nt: TGTGCCAGCAGCCAAGGGACGATACGCTCCAGTTTGACCGATACGCAGTATTTT
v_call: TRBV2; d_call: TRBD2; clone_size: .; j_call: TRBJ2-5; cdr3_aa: CASSGLAGTQYF; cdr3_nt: TGTGCCAGCAGTGGACTAGCGGGGACCCAGTACTTC
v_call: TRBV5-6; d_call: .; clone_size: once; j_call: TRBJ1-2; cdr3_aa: CASSSGRSGGYTF; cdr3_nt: TGTGCCAGCAGCTCAGGGAGGAGCGGTGGCTACACCTTC
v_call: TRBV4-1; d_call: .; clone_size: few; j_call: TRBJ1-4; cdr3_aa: CASSLGETNEKLFF; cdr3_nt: TGCGCCAGCAGCCTGGGGGAGACTAATGAAAAACTGTTTTTT
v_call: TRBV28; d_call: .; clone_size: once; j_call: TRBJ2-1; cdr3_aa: CASSLSSYNEQFF; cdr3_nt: TGTGCCAGCAGTTTAAGCTCCTACAATGAGCAGTTCTTC
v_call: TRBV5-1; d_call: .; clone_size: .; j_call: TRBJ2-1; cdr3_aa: CASGPGSGYNEQFF; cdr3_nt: TGCGCCAGCGGACCCGGTAGTGGATACAATGAGCAGTTCTTC
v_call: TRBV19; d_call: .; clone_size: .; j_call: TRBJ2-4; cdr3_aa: CASSIVPPGGQDIQYF; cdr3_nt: TGTGCCAGTAGTATAGTCCCCCCAGGGGGGCAGGACATTCAGTACTTC
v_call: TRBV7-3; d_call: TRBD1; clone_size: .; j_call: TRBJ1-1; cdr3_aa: CASSPGGAVNTEAFF; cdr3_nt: TGTGCCAGTTCCCCAGGGGGCGCGGTGAACACTGAAGCTTTCTTT
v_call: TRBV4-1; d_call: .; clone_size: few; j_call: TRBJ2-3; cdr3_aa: CASSDPGRTDTQYF; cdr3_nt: TGCGCCAGCAGCGACCCGGGCCGCACAGATACGCAGTATTTT
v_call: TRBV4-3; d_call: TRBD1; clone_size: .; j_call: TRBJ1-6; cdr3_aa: CASSQGLGDRGSPLHF; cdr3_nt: TGCGCCAGCAGCCAAGGGTTGGGGGACAGGGGATCACCCCTCCACTTT
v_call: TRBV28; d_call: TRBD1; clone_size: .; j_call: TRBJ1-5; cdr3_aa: CASRPGGALYSQPQHF; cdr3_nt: TGTGCCAGCAGGCCAGGGGGGGCGTTATACTCTCAGCCCCAGCATTTT
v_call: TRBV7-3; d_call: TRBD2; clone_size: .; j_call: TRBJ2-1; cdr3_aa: CASSFWSGGPFNEQFF; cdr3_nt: TGTGCCAGCAGCTTCTGGTCGGGAGGGCCATTCAATGAGCAGTTCTTC
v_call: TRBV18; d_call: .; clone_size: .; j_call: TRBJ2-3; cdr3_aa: CASSPGTNGGDTQYF; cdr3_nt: TGTGCCAGCTCACCCGGGACCAACGGCGGGGATACGCAGTATTTT
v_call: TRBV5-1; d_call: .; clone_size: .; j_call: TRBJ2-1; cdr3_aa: CASSFPGNEQFF; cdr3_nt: TGCGCCAGCAGCTTTCCTGGAAATGAGCAGTTCTTC
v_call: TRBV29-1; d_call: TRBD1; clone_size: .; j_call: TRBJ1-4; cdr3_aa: CSVGYRGSTNEKLFF; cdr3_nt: TGCAGCGTTGGCTACAGGGGATCAACTAATGAAAAACTGTTTTTT
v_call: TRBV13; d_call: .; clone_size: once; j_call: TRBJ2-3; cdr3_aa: CASSLGGSFTDTQYF; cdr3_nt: TGTGCCAGCAGCTTAGGGGGGTCTTTCACAGATACGCAGTATTTT
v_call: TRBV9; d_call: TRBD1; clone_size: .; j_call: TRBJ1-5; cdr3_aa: CASSAGQLNQPQHF; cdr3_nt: TGTGCCAGCAGCGCGGGACAGCTCAATCAGCCCCAGCATTTT
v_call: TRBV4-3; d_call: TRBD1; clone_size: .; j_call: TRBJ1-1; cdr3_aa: CASSQDGGARGTEAFF; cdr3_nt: TGCGCCAGCAGCCAAGATGGAGGAGCCAGGGGGACTGAAGCTTTCTTT
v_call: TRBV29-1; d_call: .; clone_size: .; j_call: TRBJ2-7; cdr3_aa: CSVEGGPSSYEQYF; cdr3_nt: TGCAGCGTTGAAGGCGGACCAAGCTCCTACGAGCAGTACTTC
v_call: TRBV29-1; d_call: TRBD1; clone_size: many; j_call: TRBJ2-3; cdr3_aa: CSVDGRGTDTQYF; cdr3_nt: TGCAGCGTCGACGGCAGGGGGACAGATACGCAGTATTTT
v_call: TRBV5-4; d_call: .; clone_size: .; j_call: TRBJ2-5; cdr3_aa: CASSLAKRWETQYF; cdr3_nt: TGTGCCAGCAGCTTGGCCAAACGGTGGGAGACCCAGTACTTC
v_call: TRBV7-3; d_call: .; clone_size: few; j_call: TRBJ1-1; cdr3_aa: CASRPDSLNTEAFF; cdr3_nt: TGTGCCAGCAGACCAGACAGCTTGAACACTGAAGCTTTCTTT
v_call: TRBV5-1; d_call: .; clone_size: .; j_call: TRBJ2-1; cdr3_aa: CASSRSFEDEQFF; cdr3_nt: TGCGCCAGCAGCCGGTCCTTTGAGGATGAGCAGTTCTTC
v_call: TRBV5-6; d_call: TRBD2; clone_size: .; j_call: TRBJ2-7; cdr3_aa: CASSSPGTSRYEQYF; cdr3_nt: TGTGCCAGCAGCAGCCCCGGGACTAGTAGGTACGAGCAGTACTTC
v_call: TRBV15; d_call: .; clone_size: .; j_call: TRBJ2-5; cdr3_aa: CATSSDEVEQASETQYF; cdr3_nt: TGTGCCACCAGCAGTGATGAAGTTGAGCAAGCCTCAGAAACCCAGTACTTC
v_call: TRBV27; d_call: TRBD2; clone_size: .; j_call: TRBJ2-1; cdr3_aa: CASRTSGKSYNEQFF; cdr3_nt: TGTGCCAGCAGGACTAGCGGGAAGTCATACAATGAGCAGTTCTTC
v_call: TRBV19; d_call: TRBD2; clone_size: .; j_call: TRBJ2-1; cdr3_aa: CASSDLGTGRLAGVADEQFF; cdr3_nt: TGTGCCAGTAGTGACCTCGGGACAGGGAGACTAGCGGGAGTGGCGGATGAGCAGTTCTTC
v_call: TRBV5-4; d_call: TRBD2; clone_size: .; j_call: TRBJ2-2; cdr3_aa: CASSGLAGGDTGELFF; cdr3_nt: TGTGCCAGCAGCGGACTAGCGGGAGGGGACACCGGGGAGCTGTTTTTT
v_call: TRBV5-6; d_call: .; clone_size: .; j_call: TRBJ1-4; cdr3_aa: CASSLLTDLATNEKLFF; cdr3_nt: TGTGCCAGCAGCTTGTTGACGGATCTCGCAACTAATGAAAAACTGTTTTTT
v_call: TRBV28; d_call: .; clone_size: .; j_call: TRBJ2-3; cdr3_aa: CASRGRGGTDTQYF; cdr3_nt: TGTGCCAGCAGGGGACGAGGGGGAACAGATACGCAGTATTTT
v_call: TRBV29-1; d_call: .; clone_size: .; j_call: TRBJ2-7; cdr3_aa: CSVQPGGTGPYEQYF; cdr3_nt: TGCAGCGTTCAGCCAGGGGGGACCGGTCCCTACGAGCAGTACTTC
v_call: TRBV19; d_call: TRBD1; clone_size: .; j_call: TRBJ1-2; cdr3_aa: CASSIRGTGVLSYGYTF; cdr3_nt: TGTGCCAGTAGTATCCGGGGGACAGGCGTTCTTAGCTATGGCTACACCTTC